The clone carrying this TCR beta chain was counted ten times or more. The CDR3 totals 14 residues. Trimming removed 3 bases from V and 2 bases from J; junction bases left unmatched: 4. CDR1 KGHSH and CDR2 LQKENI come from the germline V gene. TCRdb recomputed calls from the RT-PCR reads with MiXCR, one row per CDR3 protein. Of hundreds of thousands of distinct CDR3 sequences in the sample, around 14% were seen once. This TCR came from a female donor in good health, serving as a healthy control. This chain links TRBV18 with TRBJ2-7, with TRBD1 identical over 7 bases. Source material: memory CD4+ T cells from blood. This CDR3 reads CASSPGTATYEQYF. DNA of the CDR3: TGTGCCAGCTCACCCGGGACAGCCACCTACGAGCAGTACTTC.